This entry lists 9 T cell receptor beta chains sequenced from one sample in a study of blood T cell repertoires in COVID-19. Assay used: immunoSEQ multiplex PCR; TCRdb lists only in-frame clones, some missing. This sample has about 200,000 clones, with 70% to 90% found just once. Sequencing input: PBMCs or T cells enriched from blood (not recorded which). The receptors were gathered from a man aged 25-40 years who had recovered from COVID-19.

This rearrangement joins TRBV7-9 to TRBJ1-2; D is ambiguous. The CDR3 covers 13 residues. V gave up 2 bases and J gave up 3 bases, with 7 bases separating them. The V gene's germline CDR1 is SEHNR and CDR2 FQNEAQ (reference sequence). This CDR3 reads CASSLSTDYGYTF. CDR3 in DNA: TGTGCCAGCAGCTTAAGTACAGACTATGGCTACACCTTC. Using reference TRBV7-9 and TRBJ1-2 for the parts outside the CDR3, the full variable domain is DTGVSQNPRHKITKRGQNVTFRCDPISEHNRLYWYRQTLGQGPEFLTYFQNEAQLEKSRLLSDRFSAERPKGSFSTLEIQRTEQGDSAMYLCASSLSTDYGYTFGSGTRLTVV.

This clone was observed a handful of times. The CDR3 sequence is CASSPLWGQGTLTGELFF. CDR3 nucleotides: TGTGCCAGCAGTCCCTTATGGGGGCAGGGGACCCTCACCGGGGAGCTGTTTTTT. The chain has TRBV6-6 and TRBJ2-2, with D possibly matching TRBD1 (6 bases). The germline V gene encodes CDR1 MNHNY and CDR2 SVGAGI (reference sequence). This CDR3 is built from 18 residues. With 5 bases removed from V and 4 bases from J, the gap between germline ends came to 23 bases.

The chain links TRBV27 to TRBJ1-2; a possible D gene is TRBD1 (6 bases). Germline V gene lookup returns CDR1 MNHEY and CDR2 SMNVEV (reference sequence). The CDR3 loop spans 13 amino acids. V was trimmed by 7 bases and J by 2 bases, leaving 11 bases between them. The DNA of the CDR3 is TGTGCCAGCAAAATTGGACAGAACTATGGCTACACCTTC. Translating gives CASKIGQNYGYTF.

The rearrangement uses TRBV6-5 and TRBJ1-1; tentative D call: TRBD1 (6 bases). The CDR3 covers 15 residues. Trimming removed 6 bases at V and 4 bases at J, with 18 bases between. CDR1 MNHEY and CDR2 SVGAGI come from the germline V gene. The CDR3 nucleotides read TGTGCCAGCAGGGACAGACAGTCCTCAAGCACTGAAGCTTTCTTT. Its protein product is CASRDRQSSSTEAFF.

The chain joins TRBV2 to TRBJ2-1; 11 positions match TRBD2. The germline V gene has CDR1 SNHLY and CDR2 FYNNEI. The CDR3 contains 14 residues. V was clipped by 7 bases and J by 9 bases; unmatched bases: 8. As DNA, the CDR3 is TGTGCCAGCACGGTGACTAGCGGGAAGGGTGAGCAGTTCTTC. Translation gives CASTVTSGKGEQFF.

This chain joins TRBV15 and TRBJ1-1; TRBD1 matches 8 bases. Germline CDR1 and CDR2: LNHNV and YYDKDF (reference sequence). This CDR3 is built from 14 residues. After removal of 5 bases from V and 5 bases from J, the junction contained 7 bases not matched to a gene. This CDR3 is CATSFRTGQTEAFF. For the CDR3, the DNA is TGTGCCACCAGCTTTAGGACAGGGCAGACTGAAGCTTTCTTT.

V usage is TRBV5-1 and J usage is TRBJ2-3, with 7 nucleotides matching TRBD2. The V and J ends lost 4 bases and 7 bases, in that order; junction bases with no gene match: 6. The CDR3 is 13 residues long. Per germline, CDR1 SGHRS and CDR2 YFSETQ. Here the CDR3 reads CASSPAGVNTQYF. In nucleotides, the CDR3 is TGCGCCAGCAGCCCCGCGGGGGTAAATACGCAGTATTTT.

The J gene is TRBJ1-5, the V gene TRBV15; D uncertain. The CDR3 consists of 13 residues. Trimming pared 0 bases from V and 7 bases from J, leaving 7 bases between. Germline CDR1 is LNHNV and CDR2 is YYDKDF (reference sequence). In nucleotides, the CDR3 is TGTGCCACCAGCAGAGATGCTCGGCAGCCCCAGCATTTT. It translates to CATSRDARQPQHF.

The chain recombines TRBV3-1 (or the pseudogene TRBV3-2) with TRBJ1-4; D possibly corresponds to TRBD1 (5 bases). Trimming cost V 1 base and J 8 bases, with 14 bases left between them. The germline gives CDR1 LGHDT, CDR2 YNNKEL (reference sequence). This CDR3 is 15 amino acids long. The CDR3 DNA sequence: TGTGCCAGCAGCCAAGGCGCTGGGGCGGGGGAAAAACTGTTTTTT. Translating gives CASSQGAGAGEKLFF.